This TCR beta chain was found in a study of CD8+CD57+ T cells in acquired aplastic anemia. About the research overall: Healthy donors had, on average, roughly 10 million reads for their CD4+ cells.

This clonotype was detected many times. The V and J ends lost 3 bases and 10 bases, in that order; junction bases with no gene match: 7. CDR1 is SGHDN and CDR2 is FVKESK in the germline V gene. This CDR3 has 13 amino acids. Genomic DNA was employed as the template in profiling TCR beta VDJ and CDR3. MiXCR was run by TCRdb on the reads, yielding one entry per CDR3 protein. Of about 220,000 distinct CDR3 sequences in the sample, roughly 35% were seen once. This receptor was taken from a human donor in good health, serving as a control. The chain employs TRBV14 and TRBJ1-2; TRBD1 matches at 8 bases. The sample comprised sorted CD4+, CD8+, or CD8+CD57+ T cells (not recorded which) from PBMCs. The chain's CDR3 is CASSQLDRAAYTF. The CDR3 bases are TGTGCCAGCAGCCAGTTGGACAGGGCAGCCTACACCTTC.